This T cell receptor beta chain was retrieved from a study of blood T cell repertoires in COVID-19. The wider study: COVID-19 samples from acute and convalescent phases originated in the United States, Italy and Spain.

As processed by the authors: Amplifying reference gene primers gave estimates of nucleated cell counts. Sequenced by immunoSEQ multiplex PCR; TCRdb stores in-frame clones only, minus some. The V and J calls and clone size were taken over from that table, and D and trimming were inferred from the DNA. The repertoire includes approximately 200,000 clones, roughly 83% of them detected once, and under 4% sits in the top ten. Cohort 3 recovered donors had two negative PCRs, clearance, or symptom resolution. The length of the CDR3 is 11 residues. Germline V gene sequence: CDR1 LNHDA, CDR2 SQIVND (reference sequence). V was pared by 1 base and J by 16 bases, with 10 bases between.

This chain connects TRBV19 to TRBJ1-4; D unclear. What was sequenced was PBMCs or T cells enriched from blood (not recorded which). The source of this sequence is a woman aged 25 to 39 who had recovered from COVID-19. The CDR3 reads CASSIGPVWFF. Here the CDR3 DNA reads TGTGCCAGTAGTATAGGCCCAGTGTGGTTTTTT.